This is a list of T cell receptor beta chains from one sample in a study of identifying expanded T cells in peripheral blood. TCRdb's table, derived via immunoSEQ multiplex PCR, lists solely in-frame clones and lacks some. The data show fewer than 85,000 clones, approximately 90% seen once. Sequences were obtained from blood. All receptors come from a person between 18 and 75 years old in good health. CDR3s include the opening cysteine and the closing phenylalanine or tryptophan.

CDR3aa,v_gene
CASSFYFEGTDTQYF,TRBV13
CASSGDRSHNEQFF,TRBV28
CASSEGTSGWYEQYF,TRBV9
CASSLSRGQGLSYTF,TRBV27
CASSLGGTGYNEQFF,TRBV27
CSVRQGLDYGYTF,TRBV29-1
CASSPPVGGGNEQFF,TRBV18
CASTLDWKTTDTQYF,TRBV6-6
CASSRQGNNSPLHF,TRBV28
CASSYKGDRGYNEQFF,TRBV6-6
CASSLYPNQPQHF,TRBV28
CASSKTFSSGANVLTF,TRBV21-1
CSVERKEETQYF,TRBV29-1
CATEVTPGELFF,TRBV15
CASSLVTQETQYF,TRBV11-2
CASSVSTTYNEQFF,TRBV19
CASSSELGQYF,TRBV6-5